The 5 T cell receptor beta chains in this list originate from one sample, sequenced in a study of T cells expressing NK-cell markers (dated by TCRdb to 2019 to 2021). Receptor libraries were prepared by 5' RACE. TCRdb lists the instrument as Illumina HiSeq 2000. After the reads were reprocessed by TCRdb, one entry was made per CDR3 protein sequence, with no DNA. The table for this sample shows under 600,000 distinct CDR3 sequences. The ten top clones hold almost 1.5% of the sample. Material: blood T cells: a sorted CD56 or NKG2C T cell subset, CD4+ or CD8+ T cells, or bulk PBMC T cells (not recorded which). The receptors derive from a woman aged 50 to 65 in good health. Donor details come from another sample of the same person, matched by shared clones.

The chain employs TRBV14 and TRBJ2-1; without DNA, the TCRdb call of TRBD1 cannot be checked. The CDR3 contains 17 residues. Germline-derived CDR1 and CDR2 are SGHDN and FVKESK. CDR3 amino acids: CASSPVSATGAYNEQFF.

This sequence joins TRBV18 and TRBJ2-4; without DNA, the TCRdb call of TRBD1 cannot be checked. From germline, CDR1 is KGHSH and CDR2 LQKENI. The length of the CDR3 is 14 residues. The CDR3 protein is CASWQGADKNIQYF.

The V and J genes are TRBV6-1 and TRBJ2-7; the TCRdb call, TRBD2, lacks DNA for checking. The CDR3 runs to 12 residues. Germline values: CDR1 MNHNS, CDR2 SASEGT. The CDR3 reads CASMVGSWWQYF.

The chain combines TRBV5-1 with TRBJ2-1; TCRdb designates TRBD2, a call that cannot be tested without DNA. This CDR3 contains 17 residues. Germline assignment: CDR1 SGHRS and CDR2 YFSETQ. This chain's CDR3 is CASSLEGTSGIYNEQFF.

The chain couples TRBV18 to TRBJ2-3; with no DNA, the TCRdb D assignment of TRBD2 cannot be verified. Germline CDR1 reads KGHSH; CDR2 reads LQKENI. The CDR3 has 15 residues. The CDR3 protein is CASSPKLAATDTQYF.